This TCR beta chain was sequenced in a study of shared clonotypes between healthy human individuals. Profiling relied on immunoSEQ multiplex PCR, and the TCRdb table lists in-frame clones only, not all of them. The sample holds fewer than 200,000 clones, 85% to 95% seen once. The CDR3 is made up of 15 amino acids. Trimming left V 4 bases short and J 2 bases short, with 15 bases between. In germline, CDR1 is MNHEY, CDR2 SMNVEV (reference sequence). The sample was naive CD4+ T cells sorted from blood. Subset specified: CD45RA+ positively selected. The receptor's source is a woman aged 25 to 45 in good health. The chain uses TRBV27 and TRBJ2-7, with unresolved D. As DNA, the CDR3 is TGTGCCAGCAGTTCTTTTCTTAAGGTAGCCTACGAGCAGTACTTC. Encoded protein: CASSSFLKVAYEQYF.